Shown below are 15 T cell receptor beta chains from a single sample sequenced in a study of T cells after yellow fever vaccination. One entry per CDR3 protein results from TCRdb running MiXCR on the 5' RACE reads. The data contain 450,000 to 650,000 distinct CDR3 sequences, roughly a fifth of them singletons. This sample comprised PBMCs, obtained around 3 weeks after the first yellow fever vaccination. The source of these receptors is a man between 18 and 35 years old who received the YFV17D yellow fever vaccine.

This rearrangement joins TRBV4-1 to TRBJ2-5; the D is unclear. V was cut by 4 bases and J by 6 bases, with 12 bases left in between. CDR3 length: 13 residues. Germline V gives CDR1 MGHRA, CDR2 YSYEKL. The CDR3 nucleotides read TGCGCCAGCAGCCCTCTTTATAGGAAGACCCAGTACTTC. It is translated as CASSPLYRKTQYF.

This sequence joins TRBV12-3 or TRBV12-4 and TRBJ1-6, with a weak D call TRBD1 (6 bases). This CDR3 has 15 residues. V lost 6 bases, J lost 10 bases, and 19 bases lay in between. The CDR3 sequence is CASRVTGRGRSPLHF. The CDR3 DNA follows: TGTGCCAGCAGGGTTACAGGGAGGGGTCGGTCACCCCTCCACTTT.

The DNA for the CDR3 is TGTGCCAGCAGTTCCCCGGCTGATCCCTACGAGCAGTACGTC. Translating it yields CASSSPADPYEQYV. This chain connects TRBV28 to TRBJ2-7; no definite D call. V shed 4 bases and J shed 2 bases, with 12 bases lying between them. This CDR3 region has 14 residues. Germline V gives CDR1 MDHEN, CDR2 SYDVKM.

This clonotype was observed a few times. The chain uses TRBV6-5 and TRBJ1-6; D is perhaps TRBD1 (5 bases). Trimming took off 2 bases at V and 5 bases at J, with 10 bases between the two ends. CDR3 size: 15 residues. Per germline, CDR1 MNHEY and CDR2 SVGAGI. CDR3 protein: CASSYETVNNSPLHF. The CDR3 bases are TGTGCCAGCAGTTACGAGACAGTAAATAATTCACCCCTCCACTTT.

The chain combines TRBV5-1 with TRBJ2-1, with 8 bases lining up with TRBD2. The CDR3 covers 16 residues. Germline CDR1 and CDR2: SGHRS and YFSETQ. The V gene end was trimmed by 0 bases and the J gene end by 7 bases; junction bases not matched to a gene: 9. CDR3 in amino acids: CASSLAPGLAGNEQFF. The CDR3 DNA reads TGCGCCAGCAGCTTGGCCCCAGGACTAGCAGGGAATGAGCAGTTCTTC.

V gene TRBV12-3 or TRBV12-4 combines with J gene TRBJ1-5, with TRBD1 identical over 11 bases. The J segment lost 6 bases and the V segment lost 7 bases, leaving 8 bases of the junction unmatched. The CDR3 consists of 15 residues. The chain's CDR3 is CASTTDRGRRQPQHF. CDR3 nucleotide sequence: TGTGCCAGCACTACGGACAGGGGGCGACGTCAGCCCCAGCATTTT.

The chain couples TRBV12-3 or TRBV12-4 to TRBJ2-5, with TRBD1 matching over 9 bases. V lost 10 bases, J lost 4 bases, and 7 bases stayed unmatched. The CDR3 runs to 13 residues. In DNA, the CDR3 is TGTGCCACCAGGACAGGGGTGGGAGAGACCCAGTACTTC. Its translation is CATRTGVGETQYF.

This clonotype was observed a few times. The chain recombines TRBV5-1 with TRBJ2-7; no clear D. The CDR3 is 13 amino acids. The germline CDR1 and CDR2 sequences are SGHRS and YFSETQ. Deletions cut 4 bases from V and 3 bases from J, with 11 bases between. The CDR3: CASSLTPNYEQYF. CDR3 DNA sequence: TGCGCCAGCAGCCTGACTCCGAACTACGAGCAGTACTTC. The variable domain in full, with the rest retrieved from reference TRBV5-1 and TRBJ2-7, is KAGVTQTPRYLIKTRGQQVTLSCSPISGHRSVSWYQQTPGQGLQFLFEYFSETQRNKGNFPGRFSGRQFSNSRSEMNVSTLELGDSALYLCASSLTPNYEQYFGPGTRLTVT.

This clonotype showed up just a few times. The rearrangement links TRBV9 to TRBJ2-2; 7 bases match TRBD1. The length of the CDR3 is 16 residues. V trimming: 3 bases; J trimming: 3 bases; junction bases outside the gene matches: 8. Germline V lookup: CDR1 SGDLS, CDR2 YYNGEE. Here the CDR3 DNA reads TGTGCCAGCAGCGATACAGGGGACATGTACACCGGGGAGCTGTTTTTT. Translating gives CASSDTGDMYTGELFF.

The J gene is TRBJ2-2, the V gene TRBV4-2; 7 bases line up with TRBD2. CDR1 is LGHNA and CDR2 is YNFKEQ in the germline V gene. J was trimmed by 6 bases and V by 0 bases; bases with no gene match: 7. There are 16 residues in the CDR3. The CDR3 bases are TGTGCCAGCAGCCAAGAGGCGGGGGTCCCTCCCGGGGAGCTGTTTTTT. Translation gives CASSQEAGVPPGELFF.

This chain joins TRBV5-6 and TRBJ1-2, with D possibly being TRBD1 (6 bases). Germline V gives CDR1 SGHDT, CDR2 YYEEEE. V lost 1 base and J lost 8, with 12 bases in between. There are 13 residues in the CDR3. The CDR3 DNA reads as TGTGCCAGCAGCTTGCGCAGGGGTGGAGGCTACACCTTC. Translating it yields CASSLRRGGGYTF.

The chain has TRBV7-9 and TRBJ2-1; 11 positions match TRBD2. V lost 5 bases to trimming and J lost 8 bases; unmatched junction nucleotides: 11. Germline V gives CDR1 SEHNR, CDR2 FQNEAQ (reference sequence). The CDR3 is made up of 16 amino acids. CDR3: CASSPTPSGGLDEQFF. As DNA, the CDR3 is TGTGCCAGCAGCCCAACACCTAGCGGGGGGCTGGATGAGCAGTTCTTC.

The V and J genes are TRBV11-2 and TRBJ1-2; D possibly corresponds to TRBD1 (5 bases). V was clipped by 3 bases and J by 4 bases, with 12 bases between them. Germline lookup yields CDR1 SGHAT and CDR2 FQNNGV. This CDR3 region has 14 residues. CDR3 sequence: CASSFGRALYGYTF. The CDR3 coding sequence is TGTGCCAGCAGCTTCGGCAGGGCCCTCTATGGCTACACCTTC.

This clonotype showed up just once. V and J are TRBV9 and TRBJ2-6; 7 bases match TRBD1. This CDR3 is 17 amino acids long. Trimming at V came to 4 bases and at J to 0 bases, leaving 7 bases not matched to a gene. CDR1 is SGDLS, CDR2 YYNGEE, per germline. The CDR3 loop is CASSPRTGISGANVLTF. The CDR3 nucleotides read TGTGCCAGCAGCCCTCGGACAGGAATCTCTGGGGCCAACGTCCTGACTTTC.

CDR3 amino acids: CASSQNGRTYEQYF. The CDR3 region has the DNA TGTGCCAGCAGCCAAAATGGCAGAACCTACGAGCAGTACTTC. V is TRBV14 and J is TRBJ2-7, with D uncertain. Per germline, CDR1 SGHDN and CDR2 FVKESK. V was pared by 2 bases and J by 2 bases, with 10 bases between. The CDR3 totals 14 residues.